This T cell receptor beta chain was identified during a study of T cell responses to AZD1222 COVID-19 vaccine. Study conclusions and caveats: Clonal diversity was possibly underestimated; the donors were predominantly white British and more often female.

Remarks on this clone: No antigen is known for it.

Generated by immunoSEQ multiplex PCR, the TCRdb table keeps only in-frame clones and is missing some. Of about 88,000 clones detected, 85% to 90% appear once; the ten largest clones hold 3.7%. This sample comprised peripheral blood, obtained on day 0 of AZD1222 vaccination. The clonotype originates from an adult in good health.

The CDR3 here is CASRGTGGNTIYF. CDR3 nucleotide sequence: TGTGCCAGCAGAGGGACAGGGGGAAACACCATATATTTT. The genes are TRBV12-3 or TRBV12-4 and TRBJ1-3; 9 bases line up with TRBD1. The CDR3 has 13 amino acids. Trimming cost V 6 bases and J 4 bases; bases outside gene matches: 1.